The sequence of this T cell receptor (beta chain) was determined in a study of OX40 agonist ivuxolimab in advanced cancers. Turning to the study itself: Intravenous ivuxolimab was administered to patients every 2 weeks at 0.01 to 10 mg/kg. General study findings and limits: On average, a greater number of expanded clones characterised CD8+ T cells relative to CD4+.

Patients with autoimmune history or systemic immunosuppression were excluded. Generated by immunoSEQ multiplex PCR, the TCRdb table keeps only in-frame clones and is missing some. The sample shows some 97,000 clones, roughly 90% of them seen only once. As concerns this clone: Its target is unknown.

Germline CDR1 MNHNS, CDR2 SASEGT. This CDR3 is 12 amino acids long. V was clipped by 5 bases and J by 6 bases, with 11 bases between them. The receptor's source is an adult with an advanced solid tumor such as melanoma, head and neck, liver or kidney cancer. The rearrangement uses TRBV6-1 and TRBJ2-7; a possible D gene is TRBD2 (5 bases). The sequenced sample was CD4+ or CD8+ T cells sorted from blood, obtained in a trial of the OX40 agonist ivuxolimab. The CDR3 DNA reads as TGTGCCAGCAGTTTACTAGAGCTCGAGCAGTACTTC. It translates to CASSLLELEQYF.